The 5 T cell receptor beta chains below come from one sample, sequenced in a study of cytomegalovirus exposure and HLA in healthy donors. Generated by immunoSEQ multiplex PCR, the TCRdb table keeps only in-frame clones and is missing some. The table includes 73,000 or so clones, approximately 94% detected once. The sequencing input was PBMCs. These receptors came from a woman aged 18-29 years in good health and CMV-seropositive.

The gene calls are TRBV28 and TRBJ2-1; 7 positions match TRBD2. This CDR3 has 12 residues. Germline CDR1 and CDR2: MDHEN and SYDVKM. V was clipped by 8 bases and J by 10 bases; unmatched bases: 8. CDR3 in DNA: TGTGCCAGCGGGCAACTAGCGTGGGAGCAGTTCTTC. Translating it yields CASGQLAWEQFF.

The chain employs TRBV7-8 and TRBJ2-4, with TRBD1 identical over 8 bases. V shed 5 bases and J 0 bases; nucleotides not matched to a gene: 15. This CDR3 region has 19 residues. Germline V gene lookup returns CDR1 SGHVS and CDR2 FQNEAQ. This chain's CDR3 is CASSSAGQALAVAKNIQYF. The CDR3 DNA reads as TGTGCCAGCAGCAGCGCGGGACAGGCCTTAGCGGTAGCCAAAAACATTCAGTACTTC. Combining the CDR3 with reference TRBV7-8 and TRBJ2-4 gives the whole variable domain GAGVSQSPRYKVAKRGQDVALRCDPISGHVSLFWYQQALGQGPEFLTYFQNEAQLDKSGLPSDRFFAERPEGSVSTLKIQRTQQEDSAVYLCASSSAGQALAVAKNIQYFGAGTRLSVL.

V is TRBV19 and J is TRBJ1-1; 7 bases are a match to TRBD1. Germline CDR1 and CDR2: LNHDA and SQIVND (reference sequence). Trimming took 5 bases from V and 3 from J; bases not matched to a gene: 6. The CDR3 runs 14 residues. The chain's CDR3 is CASSLRGLYTEAFF. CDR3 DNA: TGTGCCAGTAGTCTAAGGGGGCTCTACACTGAAGCTTTCTTT.

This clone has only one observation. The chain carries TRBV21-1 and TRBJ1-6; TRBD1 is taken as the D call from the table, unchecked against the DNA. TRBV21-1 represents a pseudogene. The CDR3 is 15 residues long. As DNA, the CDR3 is TGTGCCAGCAGCTCTCGACAGGGCGATAATTCACCCCTCCACTTT. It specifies CASSSRQGDNSPLHF.

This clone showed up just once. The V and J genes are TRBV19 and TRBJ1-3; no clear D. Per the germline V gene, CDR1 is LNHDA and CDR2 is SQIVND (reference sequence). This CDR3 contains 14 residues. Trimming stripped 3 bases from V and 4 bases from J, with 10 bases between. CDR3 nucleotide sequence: TGTGCCAGTAGTATTACGGGAACCGGAAACACCATATATTTT. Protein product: CASSITGTGNTIYF. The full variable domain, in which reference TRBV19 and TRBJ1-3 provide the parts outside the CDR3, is DGGITQSPKYLFRKEGQNVTLSCEQNLNHDAMYWYRQDPGQGLRLIYYSQIVNDFQKGDIAEGYSVSREKKESFPLTVTSAQKNPTAFYLCASSITGTGNTIYFGEGSWLTVV.